This T cell receptor (beta chain) derives from a study of blood T cell repertoires in COVID-19. As processed by the authors: Estimation of nucleated cell counts was performed using reference gene primer amplification. TCRdb's copy holds only in-frame clones and misses some; the assay was immunoSEQ multiplex PCR. The V and J calls and clone size come from that table; D and trimming were worked out from the DNA. The profile shows 250,000 to 300,000 clones, around 90% of them singletons. Adults between about 18 and 95 years of age took part from about 24 US areas. The CDR3 consists of 10 residues. From germline, CDR1 is MNHEY and CDR2 SMNVEV (reference sequence). Trimming left V 9 bases short and J 5 bases short, with 7 bases between.

This sequence was found in a woman aged 40 to 50 with acute COVID-19. The chain links TRBV27 to TRBJ2-5; D is unclear. The sequenced material came from PBMCs or T cells enriched from blood (not recorded which). CDR3: CASVYETQYF. CDR3 nucleotides: TGTGCCAGTGTCTACGAGACCCAGTACTTC.